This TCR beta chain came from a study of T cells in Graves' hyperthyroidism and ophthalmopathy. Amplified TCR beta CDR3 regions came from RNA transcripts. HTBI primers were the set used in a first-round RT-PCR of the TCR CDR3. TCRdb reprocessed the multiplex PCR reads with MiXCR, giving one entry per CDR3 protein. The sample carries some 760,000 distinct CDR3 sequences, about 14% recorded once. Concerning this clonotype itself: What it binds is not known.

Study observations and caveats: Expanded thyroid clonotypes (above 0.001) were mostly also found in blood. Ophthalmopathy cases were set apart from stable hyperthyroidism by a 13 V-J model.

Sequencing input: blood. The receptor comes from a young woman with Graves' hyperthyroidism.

Here the CDR3 reads CASSVGGQGEGQPQHF. CDR3 DNA: TGTGCCAGCAGCGTAGGGGGGCAGGGCGAGGGTCAGCCCCAGCATTTT. The chain is built from TRBV9 and TRBJ1-5, with D tentatively TRBD1 (6 bases). CDR1 is SGDLS and CDR2 is YYNGEE in the germline V gene. V was cut by 0 bases and J by 6 bases, with 16 bases left in between. The CDR3 loop spans 16 amino acids.